The 10 T cell receptor beta chains presented below share a single source sample, sequenced in a study of cytomegalovirus exposure and HLA in healthy donors. Sequencing was performed with immunoSEQ multiplex PCR; in TCRdb, only in-frame clones are kept and a portion is missing. The sample includes about 220,000 clones, about 83% of them seen just once. Sequenced input: PBMCs. The receptors shown here come from a man aged 18-30 years in good health and CMV-seronegative.

The V gene is TRBV7-9, the J gene TRBJ2-7, with D possibly being TRBD1 (5 bases). CDR3 size: 13 residues. V lost 5 bases and J 2 bases, leaving 10 bases between the germline ends. Germline lookup yields CDR1 SEHNR and CDR2 FQNEAQ (reference sequence). The CDR3 here is CASSHKTAYEQYF. As DNA, the CDR3 is TGTGCCAGCAGCCACAAGACAGCCTACGAGCAGTACTTC.

The chain employs TRBV5-1 and TRBJ2-2; D gene ambiguous. The CDR3 contains 14 residues. Trimming stripped 5 bases from V and 1 base from J, with 9 bases between. In germline, CDR1 is SGHRS, CDR2 YFSETQ. The CDR3 here is CASRLRGNTGELFF. The DNA of the CDR3 is TGCGCCAGCAGGCTTAGAGGGAACACCGGGGAGCTGTTTTTT. Supplemented by reference TRBV5-1 and TRBJ2-2, the full variable domain reads KAGVTQTPRYLIKTRGQQVTLSCSPISGHRSVSWYQQTPGQGLQFLFEYFSETQRNKGNFPGRFSGRQFSNSRSEMNVSTLELGDSALYLCASRLRGNTGELFFGEGSRLTVL.

The chain has TRBV27 and TRBJ2-1; D may be TRBD1 (6 bases). The CDR3 covers 13 residues. The V and J ends lost 3 bases and 7 bases respectively, with 10 bases between them. Germline V gene sequence: CDR1 MNHEY, CDR2 SMNVEV (reference sequence). CDR3: CASSLTGWNEQFF. Written as DNA, the CDR3 is TGTGCCAGCAGTTTGACAGGATGGAATGAGCAGTTCTTC.

The rearrangement links TRBV7-8 to TRBJ1-6, with a tentative D call TRBD1 (5 bases). CDR3 size: 15 residues. The germline CDR1 and CDR2 sequences are SGHVS and FQNEAQ. V lost 5 bases and J 3 bases, leaving 11 bases between the germline ends. The CDR3 coding sequence is TGTGCCAGCAGCCAGCGGGGGAACTATAATTCACCCCTCCACTTT. It yields the protein CASSQRGNYNSPLHF.

The J gene is TRBJ2-3, the V gene TRBV28; tentatively, D is TRBD2 (5 bases). Looked up from germline, CDR1 is MDHEN and CDR2 is SYDVKM. The CDR3 sequence is 14 residues long. Trimming took 2 bases from V and 6 from J, leaving 12 bases between them. The CDR3 sequence: CASSLIQRGDTQYF. The CDR3 DNA sequence: TGTGCCAGCAGTTTAATCCAGCGAGGGGATACGCAGTATTTT.

This clone was found a few times. In DNA form, the CDR3 reads TGTGCCAGCAGCTTAGCGCGGTACGAGCAGTACTTC. This translates into CASSLARYEQYF. The chain couples TRBV7-2 to TRBJ2-7; D unclear. CDR1 is SGHTA and CDR2 is FQGNSA in the germline V gene. Deletions cut 0 bases from V and 4 bases from J, with 4 bases between. The CDR3 contains 12 residues. Complete variable domain (other parts from reference TRBV7-2 and TRBJ2-7): GAGVSQSPSNKVTEKGKDVELRCDPISGHTALYWYRQSLGQGLEFLIYFQGNSAPDKSGLPSDRFSAERTGGSVSTLTIQRTQQEDSAVYLCASSLARYEQYFGPGTRLTVT.

The chain couples TRBV4-3 to TRBJ2-1; D gene unclear. V lost 0 bases to trimming and J lost 0 bases, with 9 bases between them. The germline V gene encodes CDR1 LGHNA and CDR2 YSLEER. The CDR3 consists of 16 residues. This CDR3 is CASSQDGWSSYNEQFF. CDR3 nucleotides: TGCGCCAGCAGCCAAGATGGCTGGAGCTCCTACAATGAGCAGTTCTTC.

This chain uses TRBV11-3 with TRBJ2-3; 11 nucleotides align to TRBD2. The germline CDR1 and CDR2 sequences are SGHNT and YENEEA. Unmatched junction bases numbered 8, after V lost 8 bases and J lost 10 bases. The CDR3 totals 13 residues. Here the CDR3 DNA reads TGTGCCAGCGGACCCTCGGGACTAGCGGCGCAGTATTTT. Translated, it gives CASGPSGLAAQYF.

The chain carries TRBV5-1 and TRBJ2-3; a weak D match, TRBD2 (6 bases). The V gene's germline CDR1 is SGHRS and CDR2 YFSETQ. The V end was cut by 2 bases, the J end by 6 bases, with 13 bases between. The CDR3 is 14 residues long. In DNA, the CDR3 is TGCGCCAGCAGCTTCGGCGGGGCCACGGATACGCAGTATTTT. Its translation: CASSFGGATDTQYF.

This clone has just one count. The CDR3 sequence: CASSGTRTPLPGELFF. CDR3 in DNA: TGTGCCAGCAGTGGGACTCGGACGCCCTTACCCGGGGAGCTGTTTTTT. V is TRBV2 and J is TRBJ2-2; tentative D call: TRBD2 (5 bases). With 4 bases removed from V and 6 bases from J, the gap between germline ends came to 18 bases. The CDR3 has 16 residues. Germline CDR1 and CDR2: SNHLY and FYNNEI.